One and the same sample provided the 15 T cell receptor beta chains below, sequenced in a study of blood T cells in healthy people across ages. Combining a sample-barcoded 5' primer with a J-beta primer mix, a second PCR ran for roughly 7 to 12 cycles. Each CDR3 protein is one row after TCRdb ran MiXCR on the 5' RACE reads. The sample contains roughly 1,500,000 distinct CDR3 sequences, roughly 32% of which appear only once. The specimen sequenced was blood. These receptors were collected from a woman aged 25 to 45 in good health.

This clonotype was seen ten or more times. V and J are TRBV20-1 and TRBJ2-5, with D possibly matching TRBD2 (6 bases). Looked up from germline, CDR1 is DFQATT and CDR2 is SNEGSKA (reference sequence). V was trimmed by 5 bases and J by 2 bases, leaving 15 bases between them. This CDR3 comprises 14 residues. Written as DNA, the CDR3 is TGCAGTGCTCCTACACTAGCCCAACAAGAGACCCAGTACTTC. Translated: CSAPTLAQQETQYF.

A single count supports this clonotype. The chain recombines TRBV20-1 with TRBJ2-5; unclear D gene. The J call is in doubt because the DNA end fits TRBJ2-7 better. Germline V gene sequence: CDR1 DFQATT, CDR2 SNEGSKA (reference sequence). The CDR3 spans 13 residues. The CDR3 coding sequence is TGCAGTGCTACGCCGGGTAGAAGCAGCGAGCAGTACTTC. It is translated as CSATPGRSSEQYF.

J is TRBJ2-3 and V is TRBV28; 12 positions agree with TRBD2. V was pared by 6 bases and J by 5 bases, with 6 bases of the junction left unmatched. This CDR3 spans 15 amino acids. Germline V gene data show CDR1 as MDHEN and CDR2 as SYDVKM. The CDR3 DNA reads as TGTGCCAGCAGCCTAGCGGGAGGGGGCGGAGATACGCAGTATTTT. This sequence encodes CASSLAGGGGDTQYF. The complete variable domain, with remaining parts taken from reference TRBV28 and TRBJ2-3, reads DVKVTQSSRYLVKRTGEKVFLECVQDMDHENMFWYRQDPGLGLRLIYFSYDVKMKEKGDIPEGYSVSREKKERFSLILESASTNQTSMYLCASSLAGGGGDTQYFGPGTRLTVL.

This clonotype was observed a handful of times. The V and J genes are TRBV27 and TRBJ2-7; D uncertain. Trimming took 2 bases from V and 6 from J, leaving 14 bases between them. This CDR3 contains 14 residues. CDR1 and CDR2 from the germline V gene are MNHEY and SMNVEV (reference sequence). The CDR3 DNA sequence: TGTGCCAGCAGTTTAGGGCAGCCCTCAAGCGAGCAGTACTTC. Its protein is CASSLGQPSSEQYF.

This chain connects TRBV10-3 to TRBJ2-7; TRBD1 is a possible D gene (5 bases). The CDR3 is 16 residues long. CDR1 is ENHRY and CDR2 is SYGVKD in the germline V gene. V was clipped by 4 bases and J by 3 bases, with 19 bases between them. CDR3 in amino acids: CAISAPPQGRFYEQYF. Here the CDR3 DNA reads TGTGCCATCAGTGCCCCCCCGCAGGGCAGGTTCTACGAGCAGTACTTC.

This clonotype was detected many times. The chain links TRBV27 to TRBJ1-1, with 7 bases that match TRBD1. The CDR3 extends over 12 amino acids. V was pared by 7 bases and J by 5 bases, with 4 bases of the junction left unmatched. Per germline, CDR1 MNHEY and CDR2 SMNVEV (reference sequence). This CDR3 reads CASTSGGTEAFF. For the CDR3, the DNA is TGTGCCAGCACTTCAGGGGGGACTGAAGCTTTCTTT.

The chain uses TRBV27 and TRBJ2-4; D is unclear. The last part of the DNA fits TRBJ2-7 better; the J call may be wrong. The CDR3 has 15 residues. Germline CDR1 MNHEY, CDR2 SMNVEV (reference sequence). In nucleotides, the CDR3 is TGTGCCAGCAGTCAACCGGGCCCCGTGGGTCTCGAGCAGTACTTC. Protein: CASSQPGPVGLEQYF.

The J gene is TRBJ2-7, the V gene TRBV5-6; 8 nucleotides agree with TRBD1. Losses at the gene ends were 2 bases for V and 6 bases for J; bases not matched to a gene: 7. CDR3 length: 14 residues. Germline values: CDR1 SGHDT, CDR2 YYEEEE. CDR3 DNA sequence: TGTGCCAGCAGCTTTGGGACAGGAGCCTGCGAGCAGTACTTC. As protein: CASSFGTGACEQYF. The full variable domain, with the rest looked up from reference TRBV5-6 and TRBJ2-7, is DAGVTQSPTHLIKTRGQQVTLRCSPKSGHDTVSWYQQALGQGPQFIFQYYEEEERQRGNFPDRFSGHQFPNYSSELNVNALLLGDSALYLCASSFGTGACEQYFGPGTRLTVT.

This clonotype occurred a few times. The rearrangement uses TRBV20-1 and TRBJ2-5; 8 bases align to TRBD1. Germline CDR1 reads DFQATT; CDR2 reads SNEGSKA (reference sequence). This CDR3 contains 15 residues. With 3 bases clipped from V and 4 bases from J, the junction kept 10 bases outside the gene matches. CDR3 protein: CSASQGGQGGETQYF. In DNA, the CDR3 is TGCAGTGCTAGCCAAGGAGGACAGGGTGGAGAGACCCAGTACTTC.

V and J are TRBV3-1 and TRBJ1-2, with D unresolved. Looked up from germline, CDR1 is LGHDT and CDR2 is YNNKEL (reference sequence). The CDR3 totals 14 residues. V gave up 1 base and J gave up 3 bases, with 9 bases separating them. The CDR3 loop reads CASSQGGVYYGYTF. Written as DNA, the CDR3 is TGTGCCAGCAGCCAAGGCGGGGTTTACTATGGCTACACCTTC.

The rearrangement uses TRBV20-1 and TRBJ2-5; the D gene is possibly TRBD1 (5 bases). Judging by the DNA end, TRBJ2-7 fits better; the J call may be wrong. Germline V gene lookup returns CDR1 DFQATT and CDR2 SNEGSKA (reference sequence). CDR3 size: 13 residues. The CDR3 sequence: CSAPTGRTYEQYF. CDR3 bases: TGCAGTGCCCCAACAGGACGGACCTACGAGCAGTACTTC.

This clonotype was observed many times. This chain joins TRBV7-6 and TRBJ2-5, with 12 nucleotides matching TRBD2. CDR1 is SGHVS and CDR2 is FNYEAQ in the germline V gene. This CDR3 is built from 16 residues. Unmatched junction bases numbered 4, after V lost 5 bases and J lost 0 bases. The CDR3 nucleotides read TGTGCCAGCAGCCCAGGACTAGCGGGGTACCAAGAGACCCAGTACTTC. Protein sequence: CASSPGLAGYQETQYF.

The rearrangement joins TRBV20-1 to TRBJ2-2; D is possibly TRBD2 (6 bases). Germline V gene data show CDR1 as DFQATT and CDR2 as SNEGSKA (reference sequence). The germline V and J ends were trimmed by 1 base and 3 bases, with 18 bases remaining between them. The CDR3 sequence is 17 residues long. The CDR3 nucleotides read TGCAGTGCTAGAGGCCCTTTAGGTAGCGGTGACACCGGGGAGCTGTTTTTT. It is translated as CSARGPLGSGDTGELFF.

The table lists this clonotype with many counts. The chain's CDR3 is CASSPNRGPYEQYF. The CDR3 nucleotides are TGCGCCAGCAGCCCTAATAGGGGCCCCTACGAGCAGTACTTC. The V call is TRBV4-1, the J call TRBJ2-7, with D perhaps matching TRBD1 (5 bases). Germline lookup yields CDR1 MGHRA and CDR2 YSYEKL. The CDR3 extends over 14 amino acids. V was shortened by 4 bases and J by 2 bases, with 12 bases between the two germline ends.

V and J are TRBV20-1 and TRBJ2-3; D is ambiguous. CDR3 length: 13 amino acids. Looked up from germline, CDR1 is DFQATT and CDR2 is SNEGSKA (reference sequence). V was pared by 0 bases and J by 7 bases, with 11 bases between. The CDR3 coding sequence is TGCAGTGCTAGAGAAGAGGCGGCATATACGCAGTATTTT. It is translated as CSAREEAAYTQYF.